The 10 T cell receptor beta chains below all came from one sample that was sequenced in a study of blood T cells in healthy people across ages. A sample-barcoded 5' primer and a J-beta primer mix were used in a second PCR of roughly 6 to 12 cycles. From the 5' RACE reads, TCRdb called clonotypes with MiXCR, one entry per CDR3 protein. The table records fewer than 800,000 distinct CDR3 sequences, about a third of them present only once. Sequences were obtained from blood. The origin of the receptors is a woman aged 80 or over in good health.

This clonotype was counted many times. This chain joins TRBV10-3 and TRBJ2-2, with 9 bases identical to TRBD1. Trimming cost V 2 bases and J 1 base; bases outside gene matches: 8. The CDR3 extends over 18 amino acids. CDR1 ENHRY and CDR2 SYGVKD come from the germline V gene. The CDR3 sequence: CAISERGQGAENTGELFF. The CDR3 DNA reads TGTGCCATCAGTGAGCGGGGACAGGGCGCAGAGAACACCGGGGAGCTGTTTTTT.

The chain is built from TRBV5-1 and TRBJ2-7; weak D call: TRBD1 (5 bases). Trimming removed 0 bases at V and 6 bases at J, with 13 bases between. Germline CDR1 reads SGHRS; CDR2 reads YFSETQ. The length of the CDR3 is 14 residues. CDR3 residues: CASSLVSAGSEQYF. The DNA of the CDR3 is TGCGCCAGCAGCTTGGTATCGGCAGGGTCCGAGCAGTACTTC.

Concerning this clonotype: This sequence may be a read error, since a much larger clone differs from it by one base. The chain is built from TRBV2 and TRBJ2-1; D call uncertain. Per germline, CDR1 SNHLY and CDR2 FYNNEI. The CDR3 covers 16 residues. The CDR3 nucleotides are TGTGCCAGCACCCTACAAGCGTTTGGGTCCTACAATGAGCGGTTCTTC. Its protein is CASTLQAFGSYNERFF.

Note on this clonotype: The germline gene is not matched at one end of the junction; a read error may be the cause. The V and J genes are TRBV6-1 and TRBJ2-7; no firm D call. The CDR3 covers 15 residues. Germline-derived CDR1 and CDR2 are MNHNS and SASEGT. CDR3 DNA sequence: TGTGCCAGCGGTGAACCCGGCGGTGCAAGCGATGAGCAGTACTTC. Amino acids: CASGEPGGASDEQYF.

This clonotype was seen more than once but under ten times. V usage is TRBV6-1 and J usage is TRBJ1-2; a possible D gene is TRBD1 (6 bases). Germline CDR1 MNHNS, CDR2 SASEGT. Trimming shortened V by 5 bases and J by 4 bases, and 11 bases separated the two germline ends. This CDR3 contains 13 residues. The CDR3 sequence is CASSPGQCYGYTF. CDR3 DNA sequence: TGTGCCAGCAGTCCCGGACAGTGCTATGGCTACACCTTC.

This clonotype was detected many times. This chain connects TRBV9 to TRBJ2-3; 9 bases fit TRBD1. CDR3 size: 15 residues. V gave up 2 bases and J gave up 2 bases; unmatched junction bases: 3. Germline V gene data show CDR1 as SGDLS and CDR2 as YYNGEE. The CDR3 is CASSVGQGFTDTQYF. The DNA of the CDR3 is TGTGCCAGCAGCGTGGGACAGGGATTCACAGATACGCAGTATTTT.

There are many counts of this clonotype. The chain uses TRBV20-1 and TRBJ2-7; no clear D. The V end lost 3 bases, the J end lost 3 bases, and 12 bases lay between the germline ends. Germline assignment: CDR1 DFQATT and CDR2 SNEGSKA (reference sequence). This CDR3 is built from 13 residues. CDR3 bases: TGCAGTGCTAGTGCCTTCTCCCACTACGAGCAGTACTTC. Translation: CSASAFSHYEQYF.

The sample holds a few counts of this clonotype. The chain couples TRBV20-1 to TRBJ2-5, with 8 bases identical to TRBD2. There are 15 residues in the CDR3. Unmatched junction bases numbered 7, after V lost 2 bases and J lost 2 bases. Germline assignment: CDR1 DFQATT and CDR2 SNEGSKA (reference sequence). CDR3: CSARPGGTRQETQYF. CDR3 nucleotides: TGCAGTGCTAGACCGGGGGGGACACGGCAAGAGACCCAGTACTTC.

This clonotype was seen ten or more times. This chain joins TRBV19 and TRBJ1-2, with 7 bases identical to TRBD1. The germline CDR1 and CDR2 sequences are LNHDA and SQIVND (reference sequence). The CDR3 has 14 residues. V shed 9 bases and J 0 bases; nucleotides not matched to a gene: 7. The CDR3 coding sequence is TGTGCCAGCTCACAGGGGATAGCTAACTATGGCTACACCTTC. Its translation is CASSQGIANYGYTF.

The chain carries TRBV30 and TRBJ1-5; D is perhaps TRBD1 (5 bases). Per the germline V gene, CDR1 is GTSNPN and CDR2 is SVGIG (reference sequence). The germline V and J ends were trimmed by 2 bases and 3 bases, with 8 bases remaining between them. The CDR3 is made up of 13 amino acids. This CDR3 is CAWSSQDNQPQHF. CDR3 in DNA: TGTGCCTGGAGTTCACAGGACAATCAGCCCCAGCATTTT. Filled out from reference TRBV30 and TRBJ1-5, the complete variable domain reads SQTIHQWPATLVQPVGSPLSLECTVEGTSNPNLYWYRQAAGRGLQLLFYSVGIGQISSEVPQNLSASRPQDRQFILSSKKLLLSDSGFYLCAWSSQDNQPQHFGDGTRLSIL.